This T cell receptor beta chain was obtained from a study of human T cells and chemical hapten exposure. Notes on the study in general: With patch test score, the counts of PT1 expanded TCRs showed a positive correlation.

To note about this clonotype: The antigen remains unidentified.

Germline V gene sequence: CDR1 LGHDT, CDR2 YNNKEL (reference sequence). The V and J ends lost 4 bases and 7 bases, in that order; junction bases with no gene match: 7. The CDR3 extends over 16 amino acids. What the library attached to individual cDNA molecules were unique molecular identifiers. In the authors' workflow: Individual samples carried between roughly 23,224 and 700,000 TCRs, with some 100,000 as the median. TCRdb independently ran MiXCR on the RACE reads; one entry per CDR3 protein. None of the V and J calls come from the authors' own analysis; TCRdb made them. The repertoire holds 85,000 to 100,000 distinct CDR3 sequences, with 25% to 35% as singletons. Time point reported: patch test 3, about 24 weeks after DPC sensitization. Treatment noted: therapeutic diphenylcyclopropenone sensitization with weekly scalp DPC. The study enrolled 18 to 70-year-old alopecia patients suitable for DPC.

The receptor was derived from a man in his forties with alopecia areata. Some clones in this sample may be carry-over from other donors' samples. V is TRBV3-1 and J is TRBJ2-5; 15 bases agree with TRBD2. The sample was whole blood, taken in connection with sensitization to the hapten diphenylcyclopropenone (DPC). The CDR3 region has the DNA TGTGCCAGCAGCCGTGGACTAGCGGGAGGGCCAAGGACCCAGTACTTC. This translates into CASSRGLAGGPRTQYF.